Sequencing of this TCR beta chain was carried out in a study of blood T cell repertoires in COVID-19. Turning to the study itself: Sites in the United States, Italy and Spain provided acute and convalescent COVID-19 samples. PBMCs, B-cell-depleted T cells, or T cells were the source of the cDNA or gDNA that made up the material.

In the authors' methods: Nucleated cell number was recorded as an estimate derived from reference gene primer amplification. Sequencing used immunoSEQ multiplex PCR; TCRdb keeps in-frame clones, though not all of them. V and J calls and clone size are as listed in that table; D and trimming were resolved from the DNA. The sample contains just under 20,000 clones, approximately 91% of which appear only once. CDR1 and CDR2 from the germline V gene are SEHNR and FQNEAQ (reference sequence). There are 15 residues in the CDR3. V was pared by 6 bases and J by 8 bases, with 9 bases of the junction left unmatched.

V usage is TRBV7-9 and J usage is TRBJ1-6, with 8 bases matching TRBD1. The TCR comes from a human donor in a cohort sampled during active COVID-19. Sequencing input: peripheral blood. The CDR3 protein is CASRIGTGSDSPLHF. For the CDR3, the DNA is TGTGCCAGCAGGATAGGGACAGGTAGCGATTCACCCCTCCACTTT.